The 24 T cell receptor beta chains below come from one sample, sequenced in a study of CD8+CD57+ T cells in acquired aplastic anemia. The template used for profiling TCR beta VDJ and CDR3 was genomic DNA. TCRdb processed the reads anew with MiXCR; each CDR3 protein has one entry. The repertoire includes some 70,000 distinct CDR3 sequences, around 50% of them detected once, and around 8.3% sits in the top ten. Sequencing was carried out using sorted CD4+, CD8+, or CD8+CD57+ T cells (not recorded which) from PBMCs. The source is a human donor in good health, serving as a control.

This clonotype was picked up a small number of times. Here the CDR3 reads CASLGSSYEQYF. In nucleotides, the CDR3 is TGTGCCAGCTTGGGGAGCTCCTACGAGCAGTACTTC. The V and J genes are TRBV2 and TRBJ2-7, with D possibly being TRBD2 (5 bases). This CDR3 contains 12 residues. Trimming pared 8 bases from V and 0 bases from J, leaving 8 bases between. Germline V gives CDR1 SNHLY, CDR2 FYNNEI. The full variable domain, completed using reference TRBV2 and TRBJ2-7, is EPEVTQTPSHQVTQMGQEVILRCVPISNHLYFYWYRQILGQKVEFLVSFYNNEISEKSEIFDDQFSVERPDGSNFTLKIRSTKLEDSAMYFCASLGSSYEQYFGPGTRLTVT.

Only a few counts were recorded for this clonotype. This chain links TRBV12-3 or TRBV12-4 with TRBJ1-2; 8 bases are a match to TRBD1. V lost 6 bases to trimming and J lost 7 bases; unmatched junction nucleotides: 4. There are 12 residues in the CDR3. CDR3 protein: CASRGQGGGYTF. CDR3 bases: TGTGCCAGCAGAGGACAGGGAGGTGGCTACACCTTC.

The chain links TRBV27 to TRBJ2-2; perhaps TRBD1 as D (5 bases). Germline V CDR1 and CDR2: MNHEY, SMNVEV (reference sequence). The length of the CDR3 is 15 residues. The V end was cut by 3 bases, the J end by 6 bases, with 14 bases between. The CDR3 bases are TGTGCCAGCAGTTTCTCACCTAGGGGATCCGGGGAGCTGTTTTTT. It is translated as CASSFSPRGSGELFF.

This clonotype was detected ten times or more. The gene calls are TRBV13 and TRBJ2-1; 11 positions match TRBD1. The trim removed 5 bases at V and 1 base at J, leaving 7 bases unmatched. CDR3 length: 17 amino acids. Germline V gives CDR1 PRHDT, CDR2 FYEKMQ (reference sequence). The CDR3 reads CASSPAGTGGSYNEQFF. CDR3 sequence (DNA): TGTGCCAGCAGCCCAGCCGGGACAGGGGGTTCCTACAATGAGCAGTTCTTC. The full variable domain, completed using reference TRBV13 and TRBJ2-1, is AAGVIQSPRHLIKEKRETATLKCYPIPRHDTVYWYQQGPGQDPQFLISFYEKMQSDKGSIPDRFSAQQFSDYHSELNMSSLELGDSALYFCASSPAGTGGSYNEQFFGPGTRLTVL.

This sequence joins TRBV29-1 and TRBJ1-2; tentative D call: TRBD1 (5 bases). The germline V gene encodes CDR1 SQVTM and CDR2 ANQGSEA. The CDR3 covers 11 residues. The V end was cut by 6 bases, the J end by 0 bases, with 5 bases between. Here the CDR3 DNA reads TGCAGCGTGACAGCTAACTATGGCTACACCTTC. Its translation: CSVTANYGYTF.

The rearrangement joins TRBV11-1 to TRBJ2-7; 10 bases fit TRBD1. This CDR3 contains 17 residues. Germline V gives CDR1 SGHAT, CDR2 FQDESV (reference sequence). The junction had 13 bases not matched to a gene; V was cut back by 3 bases and J by 5 bases. CDR3 amino acids: CASSFGWSGQGTNEQYF. The CDR3 DNA reads TGTGCCAGCAGCTTTGGGTGGTCGGGACAGGGGACAAACGAGCAGTACTTC.

V is TRBV25-1 and J is TRBJ2-5; maybe TRBD1 (5 bases). The CDR3 is made up of 13 amino acids. Germline assignment: CDR1 MGHDK and CDR2 SYGVNS. Trimming left V 6 bases short and J 2 bases short, with 10 bases between. CDR3 coding DNA: TGTGCCAGCAGCAGGGTGGGTCAAGAGACCCAGTACTTC. This translates into CASSRVGQETQYF.

The rearrangement joins TRBV30 to TRBJ1-1, with D tentatively TRBD1 (5 bases). V lost 2 bases to trimming and J lost 1 base, with 11 bases between them. The CDR3 has 14 amino acids. Germline CDR1 reads GTSNPN; CDR2 reads SVGIG (reference sequence). In DNA, the CDR3 is TGTGCCTGGAGTTTTGGGGCTGGGAACACTGAAGCTTTCTTT. This sequence encodes CAWSFGAGNTEAFF.

V is TRBV19 and J is TRBJ1-4, with 10 bases aligning to TRBD1. In germline, CDR1 is LNHDA, CDR2 SQIVND (reference sequence). V shed 2 bases and J 6 bases; nucleotides not matched to a gene: 3. This CDR3 region has 15 residues. The CDR3 sequence: CASSIRTGGDEKLFF. Written as DNA, the CDR3 is TGTGCCAGTAGTATACGGACAGGGGGGGATGAAAAACTGTTTTTT.

V gene TRBV15 combines with J gene TRBJ2-2; D ambiguous. Between the trimmed V and J ends, which lost 0 bases and 5 bases, there was a span of 7 bases. Germline V gene lookup returns CDR1 LNHNV and CDR2 YYDKDF (reference sequence). This CDR3 spans 14 amino acids. The CDR3 sequence: CATSRDDRTGELFF. The CDR3 DNA sequence: TGTGCCACCAGCAGAGATGACCGGACCGGGGAGCTGTTTTTT.

This clonotype was counted ten times or more. V gene TRBV5-1 combines with J gene TRBJ2-5, with 7 positions matching TRBD1. This CDR3 has 15 residues. Germline lookup yields CDR1 SGHRS and CDR2 YFSETQ. J gave up 1 base and V 6 bases, and 9 bases lay outside the gene matches. The CDR3 is CASTWKGGSQETQYF. CDR3 sequence (DNA): TGCGCCAGCACCTGGAAAGGGGGCTCCCAAGAGACCCAGTACTTC.

The V gene is TRBV7-3, the J gene TRBJ2-7; D may correspond to TRBD1 or TRBD2 (5 bases each). Trimming pared 7 bases from V and 2 bases from J, leaving 15 bases between. CDR3 size: 14 residues. Germline CDR1 reads SGHTA; CDR2 reads FQGTGA. The CDR3 spells CASTLGTETYEQYF. CDR3 coding DNA: TGTGCCAGCACCCTGGGGACGGAGACCTACGAGCAGTACTTC. Looking up the rest from reference TRBV7-3 and TRBJ2-7 gives the full variable domain: GAGVSQTPSNKVTEKGKYVELRCDPISGHTALYWYRQSLGQGPEFLIYFQGTGAADDSGLPNDRFFAVRPEGSVSTLKIQRTERGDSAVYLCASTLGTETYEQYFGPGTRLTVT.

The DNA of the CDR3 is TGTGCCAGCAGTCTCGATCGTCCGGGACTAGCGAGCTTACCCTACGAGCAGTACTTC. It specifies CASSLDRPGLASLPYEQYF. This chain joins TRBV12-3 or TRBV12-4 and TRBJ2-7, with TRBD2 matching over 10 bases. With V trimmed by 5 bases and J by 2 bases, 18 bases remained unmatched. CDR3 length: 19 amino acids.

This clonotype was recorded many times. A junction end diverges from the germline sequence, so it may reflect a read error. V is TRBV19 and J is TRBJ1-1; TRBD1 agrees at 7 bases. The CDR3 covers 14 residues. Germline CDR1 and CDR2: LNHDA and SQIVND (reference sequence). CDR3 nucleotide sequence: TGTGCCAGTAGTAGGGGACAGCAGAACGCTGAAGCTTTCTTT. Translation gives CASSRGQQNAEAFF.

The CDR3 loop is CASSILSGSNQPQHF. CDR3 nucleotide sequence: TGTGCCAGTAGTATCCTGTCGGGTAGCAATCAGCCCCAGCATTTT. V and J are TRBV19 and TRBJ1-5; D gene unclear. Trimming cost V 3 bases and J 0 bases, with 9 bases left between them. Per germline, CDR1 LNHDA and CDR2 SQIVND (reference sequence). The CDR3 loop spans 15 amino acids.

In its sample, this clonotype was seen once. This chain uses TRBV25-1 with TRBJ2-7; a possible D gene is TRBD1 (6 bases). The V gene lost 6 bases and the J gene lost 7 bases, with 13 bases spanning the gap. From germline, CDR1 is MGHDK and CDR2 SYGVNS. The CDR3 contains 12 residues. The CDR3 region has the DNA TGTGCCAGCAGGGGTACAGGGTCGGAGCAGTACTTC. This translates into CASRGTGSEQYF.

The V call is TRBV29-1, the J call TRBJ2-7; D is unclear. Germline V lookup: CDR1 SQVTM, CDR2 ANQGSEA. The CDR3 spans 12 residues. Deletions cut 1 base from V and 2 bases from J, with 6 bases between. The CDR3 loop is CSVEVGAYEQYF. The DNA of the CDR3 is TGCAGCGTTGAAGTAGGAGCCTACGAGCAGTACTTC.

This clonotype appeared many times. The V and J genes are TRBV4-1 and TRBJ2-7; unclear D gene. The CDR3 contains 13 residues. Per the germline V gene, CDR1 is MGHRA and CDR2 is YSYEKL. V was cut by 3 bases and J by 6 bases, with 12 bases left in between. For the CDR3, the DNA is TGCGCCAGCAGCCACACACTATCTAGCGAGCAGTACTTC. Its protein is CASSHTLSSEQYF.

The gene calls are TRBV10-1 and TRBJ1-6; the D gene is possibly TRBD1 (5 bases). Trimming removed 3 bases at V and 5 bases at J, with 8 bases between. This CDR3 contains 14 residues. Germline CDR1 WNHNN, CDR2 SYGVQD (reference sequence). The CDR3 DNA is TGCGCCAGCAGTGAACAGGATAATAATTCACCCCTCCACTTT. This translates into CASSEQDNNSPLHF.

This clonotype turned up a few times. The chain links TRBV10-3 to TRBJ1-2, with 7 positions matching TRBD1. The CDR3 covers 14 residues. Germline CDR1 and CDR2: ENHRY and SYGVKD. V was clipped by 0 bases and J by 4 bases; unmatched bases: 2. CDR3 region: CAISESGQLYGYTF. CDR3 bases: TGTGCCATCAGTGAGTCGGGACAGCTCTATGGCTACACCTTC.

This clonotype was detected once. An end of the junction does not agree with germline; a read error may underlie this. The chain recombines TRBV6-5 with TRBJ1-5; D unclear. The CDR3 contains 15 residues. Looked up from germline, CDR1 is MNHEY and CDR2 is SVGAGI. The CDR3 spells CASSYSWGSYQPQHF. CDR3 DNA sequence: TGTGCCAGCAGTTACTCGTGGGGTAGCTATCAGCCCCAGCATTTT.

This clonotype counts as medium-sized. The chain combines TRBV2 with TRBJ1-2; D remains ambiguous. CDR3 size: 12 residues. CDR1 and CDR2 from the germline V gene are SNHLY and FYNNEI. Trimming removed 6 bases at V and 8 bases at J, with 13 bases between. The DNA for the CDR3 is TGTGCCAGCAGAGACCGTATTACCGGCTACACCTTC. Protein: CASRDRITGYTF.

The rearrangement links TRBV5-1 to TRBJ2-1; TRBD1 aligns across 7 bases. After removal of 2 bases from V and 4 bases from J, the junction contained 3 bases not matched to a gene. This CDR3 region has 14 residues. The germline V gene has CDR1 SGHRS and CDR2 YFSETQ. Here the CDR3 DNA reads TGCGCCAGCAGCTTCTCGGGACAGTACAATGAGCAGTTCTTC. This sequence encodes CASSFSGQYNEQFF.

The sample holds many counts of this clonotype. The V and J genes are TRBV7-3 and TRBJ2-7; D is possibly TRBD1 (7 bases). Germline lookup yields CDR1 SGHTA and CDR2 FQGTGA. V was pared by 1 base and J by 3 bases, with 13 bases between. The CDR3 runs to 15 residues. The CDR3 region is CASSLIAGGNYEQYF. In DNA, the CDR3 is TGTGCCAGCAGCTTAATTGCAGGGGGGAACTACGAGCAGTACTTC.